This T cell receptor (beta chain) was captured by sequencing in a study of CD8 T cells in Susac syndrome. The V gene's germline CDR1 is LNHDA and CDR2 SQIVND (reference sequence). The CDR3 length is 16 residues. V lost 5 bases to trimming and J lost 4 bases; unmatched junction nucleotides: 11. The count of this clonotype is one. Its target is unknown. Notes on the study in general: It was acknowledged in the study that its TCR sequencing and HLA analysis involved a relatively small number of individuals. The Susac syndrome CD4+ T cell repertoires displayed no clonal expansion.

Random hexamers were used to reverse transcribe an amount of roughly 0.45 to 1 ug RNA. TCRdb re-called the immunoSEQ multiplex PCR reads through MiXCR, storing one row per CDR3 protein. Here the sample spans approximately 190,000 distinct CDR3 sequences, roughly 95% being singletons. The TCR comes from a human donor with Susac syndrome. The sequenced material came from CD4+ T cells from PBMCs. The V call is TRBV19, the J call TRBJ2-1; 7 positions match TRBD2. CDR3 nucleotides: TGTGCCAGTAGTCCGAGTGGGGGGGGAACGTACAATGAGCAGTTCTTC. It specifies CASSPSGGGTYNEQFF.